Following are 24 T cell receptor beta chains from one sample sequenced in a study of PD-L1 blockade in urothelial cancer. The table came from immunoSEQ multiplex PCR; TCRdb's copy has only in-frame clones and leaves some out. The repertoire holds about 130,000 clones, with around 85% as singletons. Time point meaning: pretreatment peripheral blood. The specimen comprised PBMCs, sampled around atezolizumab (anti-PD-L1) treatment. These receptors were obtained from a middle-aged man with urothelial cancer.

This chain uses TRBV18 with TRBJ1-1; perhaps TRBD1 as D (5 bases). Trimming took off 6 bases at V and 0 bases at J, with 11 bases between the two ends. The V gene's germline CDR1 is KGHSH and CDR2 LQKENI. The CDR3 length is 14 residues. The CDR3 sequence: CASSQQGMNTEAFF. The CDR3 DNA sequence: TGTGCCAGCTCCCAGCAGGGCATGAACACTGAAGCTTTCTTT. The variable domain in full, with the rest retrieved from reference TRBV18 and TRBJ1-1, is NAGVMQNPRHLVRRRGQEARLRCSPMKGHSHVYWYRQLPEEGLKFMVYLQKENIIDESGMPKERFSAEFPKEGPSILRIQQVVRGDSAAYFCASSQQGMNTEAFFGQGTRLTVV.

The chain is built from TRBV5-8 and TRBJ2-3, with 7 bases lining up with TRBD1. Per the germline V gene, CDR1 is SGHTS and CDR2 is YDEGEE. The CDR3 is 15 residues long. The V segment lost 3 bases and the J segment 4 bases; nucleotides outside the gene matches: 8. In DNA form, the CDR3 reads TGTGCCAGCAGCTCATATAGACAGGGATCAGATACGCAGTATTTT. Translation gives CASSSYRQGSDTQYF.

V usage is TRBV19 and J usage is TRBJ1-1, with 7 bases lining up with TRBD1. CDR3 size: 15 residues. The ends lost 6 bases at V and 1 base at J; junction bases unmatched: 8. Germline values: CDR1 LNHDA, CDR2 SQIVND (reference sequence). CDR3 DNA: TGTGCCAGTAGAATTTCCGGGACAGCGAACACTGAAGCTTTCTTT. Amino acids: CASRISGTANTEAFF.

This clone has only one observation. The chain uses TRBV18 and TRBJ1-6; a weak D match, TRBD1 (5 bases). The V and J ends lost 4 bases and 7 bases respectively, with 11 bases between them. Looked up from germline, CDR1 is KGHSH and CDR2 is LQKENI. The length of the CDR3 is 14 residues. The CDR3 region has the DNA TGTGCCAGCTCACGCGACAGTCAGAATTCACCCCTCCACTTT. Residues: CASSRDSQNSPLHF.

This rearrangement joins TRBV30 to TRBJ1-1, with a possible D match to TRBD1 (5 bases). This CDR3 is built from 13 residues. V lost 3 bases, J lost 5 bases, and 13 bases lay in between. CDR1 GTSNPN and CDR2 SVGIG come from the germline V gene (reference sequence). The CDR3 spells CAWRKGLSTEAFF. The CDR3 coding sequence is TGTGCCTGGAGGAAGGGGTTGAGTACTGAAGCTTTCTTT.

J is TRBJ1-5 and V is TRBV5-5; no clear D. The CDR3 loop spans 14 amino acids. Trimming stripped 1 base from V and 4 bases from J, with 9 bases between. In germline, CDR1 is SGHKS, CDR2 YYEKEE (reference sequence). This CDR3 reads CASSLTSNNQPQHF. The CDR3, as DNA: TGTGCCAGCAGCTTGACAAGTAATAATCAGCCCCAGCATTTT.

The J gene is TRBJ2-1, the V gene TRBV7-2; 12 bases line up with TRBD2. Germline loops: CDR1 SGHTA, CDR2 FQGNSA. The CDR3 consists of 17 residues. The V gene end was trimmed by 1 base and the J gene end by 5 bases; junction bases not matched to a gene: 6. The CDR3 coding sequence is TGTGCCAGCAGCTTAGTCGGGGCTAGCGGGAGGGACAATGAGCAGTTCTTC. This gives the protein CASSLVGASGRDNEQFF.

This chain links TRBV6-5 with TRBJ2-5; 7 bases agree with TRBD1. The germline V gene encodes CDR1 MNHEY and CDR2 SVGAGI. The J segment lost 2 bases and the V segment lost 4 bases, leaving 7 bases of the junction unmatched. The CDR3 is 15 residues long. CDR3 region: CASSSLTGLQETQYF. For the CDR3, the DNA is TGTGCCAGCAGTTCTCTGACAGGGTTACAAGAGACCCAGTACTTC.

The CDR3 here is CASTRPNQPQHF. CDR3 sequence (DNA): TGTGCCAGCACCAGGCCGAATCAGCCCCAGCATTTT. The chain joins TRBV25-1 to TRBJ1-5; D is unclear. Germline CDR1 and CDR2: MGHDK and SYGVNS. The CDR3 length is 12 residues. V was pared by 7 bases and J by 4 bases, with 8 bases between. The full variable domain, completed using reference TRBV25-1 and TRBJ1-5, is EADIYQTPRYLVIGTGKKITLECSQTMGHDKMYWYQQDPGMELHLIHYSYGVNSTEKGDLSSESTVSRIRTEHFPLTLESARPSHTSQYLCASTRPNQPQHFGDGTRLSIL.

V gene TRBV28 combines with J gene TRBJ2-7; possibly TRBD2 for D (6 bases). Per germline, CDR1 MDHEN and CDR2 SYDVKM. V was trimmed by 6 bases and J by 0 bases, leaving 15 bases between them. CDR3 size: 15 residues. The DNA of the CDR3 is TGTGCCAGCAGGAAGGGACTTTCTAGCTCCTACGAGCAGTACTTC. The encoded protein is CASRKGLSSSYEQYF.

This clone was found once. The rearrangement uses TRBV5-3 and TRBJ1-3; no clear D gene. TRBV5-3 is given ORF status, its function remaining uncertain. With 4 bases removed from V and 0 bases from J, the gap between germline ends came to 17 bases. The CDR3 runs to 17 residues. The CDR3 here is CARSLITMESSGNTIYF. CDR3 DNA: TGTGCCAGAAGCCTGATAACTATGGAGAGCTCTGGAAACACCATATATTTT.

This chain joins TRBV7-9 and TRBJ1-1; 7 bases map to TRBD1. CDR1 and CDR2 (germline): SEHNR, FQNEAQ (reference sequence). The CDR3 is made up of 13 amino acids. The trim removed 5 bases at V and 2 bases at J, leaving 2 bases unmatched. CDR3 DNA sequence: TGTGCCAGCAGCCGGGACAGCAACACTGAAGCTTTCTTT. Translating it yields CASSRDSNTEAFF.

The rearrangement uses TRBV19 and TRBJ1-5, with a possible D match to TRBD1 (6 bases). V was trimmed by 8 bases and J by 4 bases, leaving 9 bases between them. From germline, CDR1 is LNHDA and CDR2 SQIVND (reference sequence). This CDR3 comprises 12 residues. The DNA of the CDR3 is TGTGCCAGTCGGACAGTTAATCAGCCCCAGCATTTT. It codes for CASRTVNQPQHF.

The rearrangement joins TRBV7-9 to TRBJ2-2; 8 nucleotides match TRBD1. CDR1 is SEHNR and CDR2 is FQNEAQ in the germline V gene (reference sequence). Trimming cost V 6 bases and J 4 bases; bases outside gene matches: 7. The CDR3 covers 15 residues. The CDR3 here is CASRPQGGVTGELFF. The CDR3 DNA reads as TGTGCCAGCAGGCCACAGGGGGGAGTCACCGGGGAGCTGTTTTTT.

There are a few counts of this clone. J is TRBJ2-1 and V is TRBV6-1; D might be TRBD2 (6 bases). This CDR3 contains 14 residues. The germline V gene has CDR1 MNHNS and CDR2 SASEGT. Deletions cut 9 bases from V and 2 bases from J, with 14 bases between. This chain's CDR3 is CASTPGEPYNEQFF. CDR3 sequence (DNA): TGTGCCAGTACCCCGGGAGAACCCTACAATGAGCAGTTCTTC.

The V gene is TRBV7-2, the J gene TRBJ1-5; D is perhaps TRBD1 (5 bases). CDR3 length: 16 residues. Germline V lookup: CDR1 SGHTA, CDR2 FQGNSA. The ends were cut back, 2 bases at V and 5 bases at J, with 16 bases in the middle. Written as DNA, the CDR3 is TGTGCCAGCAGCTTAAAGTCCGGGGGATTGTATCAGCCCCAGCATTTT. It encodes CASSLKSGGLYQPQHF.

This clone is a singleton in its sample. The J gene is TRBJ2-7, the V gene TRBV28, with 12 bases matching TRBD2. V shed 7 bases and J 4 bases; nucleotides not matched to a gene: 14. Per the germline V gene, CDR1 is MDHEN and CDR2 is SYDVKM. This CDR3 contains 17 residues. CDR3 DNA sequence: TGTGCCAGCACTGAATCCCTAGCGGGAGGGCCGAGGTACGAGCAGTACTTC. Translating it yields CASTESLAGGPRYEQYF.

The rearrangement uses TRBV6-5 and TRBJ1-6, with D possibly being TRBD1 (6 bases). CDR1 is MNHEY, CDR2 SVGAGI, per germline. V dropped 0 bases and J dropped 5 bases, with 8 bases sitting between them. The CDR3 contains 15 residues. The CDR3 nucleotides are TGTGCCAGCAGTTACTCACAGGGAGATAATTCACCCCTCCACTTT. As protein: CASSYSQGDNSPLHF.

V gene TRBV6-5 combines with J gene TRBJ2-1, with TRBD2 matching 7 bases. Trimming took 7 bases from V and 7 from J; bases not matched to a gene: 4. This CDR3 region has 12 residues. Germline assignment: CDR1 MNHEY and CDR2 SVGAGI. The CDR3 here is CASKPSGNEQFF. CDR3 in DNA: TGTGCCAGCAAACCTAGCGGTAATGAGCAGTTCTTC.

This clone showed up just a few times. The rearrangement uses TRBV28 and TRBJ2-1; TRBD2 agrees at 14 bases. The CDR3 extends over 22 amino acids. CDR1 and CDR2 from the germline V gene are MDHEN and SYDVKM. Trimming at V came to 5 bases and at J to 7 bases, leaving 25 bases not matched to a gene. For the CDR3, the DNA is TGTGCCAGCAGTCCACGGGCCGGGACTAGCGGGAGTTTTAGCGCTTCCGTTAATGAGCAGTTCTTC. Protein sequence: CASSPRAGTSGSFSASVNEQFF.

The gene calls are TRBV6-6 and TRBJ1-4, with 9 bases fitting TRBD1. CDR1 and CDR2 from the germline V gene are MNHNY and SVGAGI (reference sequence). V was pared by 0 bases and J by 8 bases, with 4 bases of the junction left unmatched. The CDR3 has 15 amino acids. DNA for the CDR3: TGTGCCAGCAGTTACTCGACAGGGGGTGAGGAAAAACTGTTTTTT. Encoded protein: CASSYSTGGEEKLFF.

This chain uses TRBV7-2 with TRBJ1-1; 9 bases agree with TRBD1. Trimming took 5 bases from V and 5 from J; bases not matched to a gene: 12. This CDR3 comprises 16 residues. Germline V gives CDR1 SGHTA, CDR2 FQGNSA. The CDR3 reads CASSLGGTGGRTEAFF. CDR3 sequence (DNA): TGTGCCAGCAGCCTGGGTGGCACAGGGGGCCGGACTGAAGCTTTCTTT.

This clone was recorded only once. V usage is TRBV7-3 and J usage is TRBJ2-1, with no clear D. The V gene's germline CDR1 is SGHTA and CDR2 FQGTGA. V gave up 4 bases and J gave up 5 bases, with 9 bases separating them. The CDR3 spans 13 residues. The CDR3 region is CASSSSRNNEQFF. CDR3 bases: TGTGCCAGCAGCTCGTCCAGAAACAATGAGCAGTTCTTC.

V is TRBV11-3 and J is TRBJ2-2; D remains ambiguous. CDR1 and CDR2 from the germline V gene are SGHNT and YENEEA. This CDR3 contains 16 residues. V was pared by 5 bases and J by 6 bases, with 19 bases between. DNA for the CDR3: TGTGCCAGCAGCATATCTAGAGGAGCTCTGGCCGGGGAGCTGTTTTTT. It codes for CASSISRGALAGELFF.